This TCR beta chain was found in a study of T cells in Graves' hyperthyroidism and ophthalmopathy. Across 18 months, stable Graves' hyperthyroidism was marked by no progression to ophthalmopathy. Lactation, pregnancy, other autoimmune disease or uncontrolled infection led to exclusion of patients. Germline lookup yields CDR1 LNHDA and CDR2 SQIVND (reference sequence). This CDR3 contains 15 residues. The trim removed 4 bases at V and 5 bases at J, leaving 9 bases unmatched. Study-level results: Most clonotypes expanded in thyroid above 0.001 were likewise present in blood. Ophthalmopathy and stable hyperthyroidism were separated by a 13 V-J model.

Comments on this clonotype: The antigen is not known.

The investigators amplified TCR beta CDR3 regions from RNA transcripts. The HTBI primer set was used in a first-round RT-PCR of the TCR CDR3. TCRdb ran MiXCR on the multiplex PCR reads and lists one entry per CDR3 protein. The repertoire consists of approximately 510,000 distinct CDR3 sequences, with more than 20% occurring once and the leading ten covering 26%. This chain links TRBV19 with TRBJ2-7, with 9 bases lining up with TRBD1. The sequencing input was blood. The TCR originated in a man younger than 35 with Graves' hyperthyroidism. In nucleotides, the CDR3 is TGTGCCAGTAGTAGGGACCGGACAGGGGCCGACGAGCAGTACTTC. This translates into CASSRDRTGADEQYF.